These T cell receptor beta chains were read from a single sample in a study of blood T cell repertoires in COVID-19. Repertoires were generated with immunoSEQ multiplex PCR, while TCRdb's copy carries only in-frame clones and drops some. The table includes 180,000 or so clones, around 86% detected once. The sequencing input was peripheral blood. The receptors derive from a man in his sixties with acute or convalescent COVID-19. The CDR3 runs from the conserved cysteine through the conserved F or W. D genes are given only for firm matches. Clone size is shown for a subset of rows, as once, few, many or a class of expanded clone.

cdr3_nt	cdr3_aa	clone_size	d_call	v_call	j_call
TGTGCCACCAGCAGAGGCCTAGCAAGGACCTACAATGAGCAGTTCTTC	CATSRGLARTYNEQFF	few	.	TRBV15	TRBJ2-1
TGCGCCAGCAGCTTTGGTGGGGTAGCGGGAGAGGCAGATACGCAGTATTTT	CASSFGGVAGEADTQYF	once	TRBD2	TRBV5-1	TRBJ2-3
TGTGCCAGCAGCCAAGAGTCTTCTGGGACACCGAGTAACTATGGCTACACCTTC	CASSQESSGTPSNYGYTF	.	.	TRBV3-1/TRBV3-2	TRBJ1-2
TGCAGCGTTGAAACGGGTAGTACCTACAATGAGCAGTTCTTC	CSVETGSTYNEQFF	.	.	TRBV29-1	TRBJ2-1
TGTGCCAGCTCACCGGCGGGAAGCTACGAGCAGTACTTC	CASSPAGSYEQYF	.	.	TRBV18	TRBJ2-7
TGTGCCAGCAGTTTACCCGCTGGTGGGAGAGGCTACGAGCAGTACTTC	CASSLPAGGRGYEQYF	.	.	TRBV28	TRBJ2-7
TGTGCCAGCAGACCTCAGGGAGGCCGCTCTGGAAACACCATATATTTT	CASRPQGGRSGNTIYF	.	.	TRBV27	TRBJ1-3
TGTGCCAGCAGCCGGAGCAGTGTTCGGTCGCAAGAGACCCAGTACTTC	CASSRSSVRSQETQYF	.	.	TRBV5-5	TRBJ2-5
TGTGCCAGCAGCCCAGGACTAGCACCGAGCTCCTACAATGAGCAGTTCTTC	CASSPGLAPSSYNEQFF	.	TRBD2	TRBV7-3	TRBJ2-1
TGCGCCAGCAGCTTTGGGCAGGGTGGGGAAGGCTACACCTTC	CASSFGQGGEGYTF	.	.	TRBV5-1	TRBJ1-2
TGTGCCAGCAGCGGGGACAGTCTATCGGGGGGCTACACCTTC	CASSGDSLSGGYTF	.	TRBD1	TRBV7-8	TRBJ1-2
TGTGCCAGCAGCGCCGGGACAGGGGGGGTTGGCTACACCTTC	CASSAGTGGVGYTF	.	TRBD1	TRBV5-5	TRBJ1-2
TGTGCCAGTAGCTCGGCAGGGACCTACGAGCAGTACTTC	CASSSAGTYEQYF	once	.	TRBV19	TRBJ2-7
TGTGCCAGCAGTTATGGTTCTACCGGAAACACCATATATTTT	CASSYGSTGNTIYF	.	.	TRBV6-6	TRBJ1-3
TGCGCCAGCAGCCTCGGGCCCAGGGGCGACACCGGGGAGCTGTTTTTT	CASSLGPRGDTGELFF	.	.	TRBV5-1	TRBJ2-2
TGCGCCAGCAGCCCTTCAGGGGCCACTGAAGCTTTCTTT	CASSPSGATEAFF	.	.	TRBV5-1	TRBJ1-1
TGTGCCAGCAGCCGAGCTAGCGGGAGGGAAGGCGGGGCGCAGTATTTT	CASSRASGREGGAQYF	.	TRBD2	TRBV11-3	TRBJ2-3
TGTGCCAGCAGCTTGTTAGACAGGGCTTCACCCCTCCACTTT	CASSLLDRASPLHF	.	TRBD1	TRBV5-6	TRBJ1-6
TGTGCCAGCAGTCCCCCGGGACAGGGGCAGTACTTC	CASSPPGQGQYF	.	TRBD1	TRBV27	TRBJ2-7
TGTGCCAGCAGCTTGGCCTCCCAGGGGGAGAACACTGAAGCTTTCTTT	CASSLASQGENTEAFF	few	TRBD1	TRBV5-4	TRBJ1-1
TGTGCCAGCAGTGAGCTAGCGGGATTCTACGAGCAGTACTTC	CASSELAGFYEQYF	few	TRBD2	TRBV27	TRBJ2-7
TGTGCCTGGAGTCCGACGTCGGGGAGGAGGAACACTGAAGCTTTCTTT	CAWSPTSGRRNTEAFF	.	.	TRBV30	TRBJ1-1
TGTGCCAGCAGTGAAGGGGACACCACAGATACGCAGTATTTT	CASSEGDTTDTQYF	once	.	TRBV6-1	TRBJ2-3
TGTGCCAGCAGCTTGACAGGGGACCCGTTTGGAAAACTGTTTTTT	CASSLTGDPFGKLFF	few	TRBD1	TRBV9	TRBJ1-4
TGTGCCAGCAGTTCAGGGTTAGGGCAGCCCCAGCATTTT	CASSSGLGQPQHF	once	.	TRBV2	TRBJ1-5
TGTGCCAGTAGTCCTAGCGGGAGATTCACCAATGAGCAGTTCTTC	CASSPSGRFTNEQFF	.	TRBD2	TRBV19	TRBJ2-1
TGTGCCAGCAGTTCCGGGACAGGGAAGACTAATGAAAAACTGTTTTTT	CASSSGTGKTNEKLFF	.	TRBD1	TRBV25-1	TRBJ1-4
TGTGCCAGCAGCCGCCGGGGGGATGAAAAACTGTTTTTT	CASSRRGDEKLFF	once	.	TRBV28	TRBJ1-4
TGCGCCAGCAGCTTTTGGGACTCCACAGATACGCAGTATTTT	CASSFWDSTDTQYF	.	.	TRBV5-1	TRBJ2-3
TGTGCCTGGAGGGTGACTAGCGGACAAGAGACCCAGTACTTC	CAWRVTSGQETQYF	.	TRBD2	TRBV30	TRBJ2-5
TGCAGCGCCGACACGGCCCTTTTTGGCTACACCTTC	CSADTALFGYTF	.	.	TRBV29-1	TRBJ1-2
TGTGCCAGCAGTCCCCACAGCGGGAGGAGCCAAGAGACCCAGTACTTC	CASSPHSGRSQETQYF	.	TRBD2	TRBV28	TRBJ2-5
TGTGCCTGGAGCCCCCCAGGCTACACCTTC	CAWSPPGYTF	.	.	TRBV30	TRBJ1-2
TGTGCCAGCAGCCCCACAGGGGGTGATTCACCCCTCCACTTT	CASSPTGGDSPLHF	once	TRBD1	TRBV25-1	TRBJ1-6
TGTGCCACTCGCGGGAGAGATAACAATGAGCAGTTCTTC	CATRGRDNNEQFF	.	TRBD2	TRBV24-1	TRBJ2-1
TGTGCCAGCAGCTTGGGCCCGGGGGGTCTCGAGCAGTACTTC	CASSLGPGGLEQYF	few	TRBD2	TRBV7-2	TRBJ2-7
TGTGCCTGGAGTGTACGGGGAAACACCATATATTTT	CAWSVRGNTIYF	.	.	TRBV30	TRBJ1-3
TGTGCCAGCAGTTTATCTGGACAGGGGGTAAATCAGCCCCAGCATTTT	CASSLSGQGVNQPQHF	.	TRBD1	TRBV27	TRBJ1-5
TGTGCCAGCAGTTACGGTGGAGGTGGTGAAAAACTGTTTTTT	CASSYGGGGEKLFF	.	.	TRBV6-5	TRBJ1-4
TGTGCCTGGGTCCGGGACAGGGGCACTGAAGCTTTCTTT	CAWVRDRGTEAFF	.	TRBD1	TRBV30	TRBJ1-1
TGTGCCAGCAGTGTACGAGGGGTGACAGGGGGCTCCTACGAGCAGTACTTC	CASSVRGVTGGSYEQYF	.	TRBD1	TRBV6-1	TRBJ2-7
TGTGCCAGCAGCTCAAACAGGGAGAACACCGGGGAGCTGTTTTTT	CASSSNRENTGELFF	many	.	TRBV7-9	TRBJ2-2
TGTGCCAGCAGCCACCCCGCCGGGACAGGGGGCCGGTCCTACAATGAGCAGTTCTTC	CASSHPAGTGGRSYNEQFF	.	TRBD1	TRBV4-2	TRBJ2-1
TGTGCCAGCAGCTTAGGTAATCCGTGGGCAAACAATGAGCAGTTCTTC	CASSLGNPWANNEQFF	.	.	TRBV11-2	TRBJ2-1
TGTGCCAGCAGTGCACAGTTGGTCCCACCGGGGAGTGGAAACACCATATATTTT	CASSAQLVPPGSGNTIYF	.	.	TRBV2	TRBJ1-3
TGTGCCAGCAGCCGGGCTGGACTAGCTTACAATGAGCAGTTCTTC	CASSRAGLAYNEQFF	.	TRBD2	TRBV4-2	TRBJ2-1
TGTGCCAGCAGTTCGCAGGGGTTCCGAGGGTCCTATAATTCACCCCTCCACTTT	CASSSQGFRGSYNSPLHF	.	.	TRBV27	TRBJ1-6
TGTGCCAGCAGCCAGGGGGTGAATAATTCACCCCTCCACTTT	CASSQGVNNSPLHF	.	TRBD1	TRBV9	TRBJ1-6
TGTGCCAGCAGTGTTAGGGGCATTAACACTGAAGCTTTCTTT	CASSVRGINTEAFF	.	.	TRBV2	TRBJ1-1
TGCGCCAGCAGCTCCCCCACAGGGAACCCTGAAGCTTTCTTT	CASSSPTGNPEAFF	.	.	TRBV5-1	TRBJ1-1
TGCGCCAGCAGCTTGGCGATTAGTGGTAGCACAGATACGCAGTATTTT	CASSLAISGSTDTQYF	.	.	TRBV5-1	TRBJ2-3
TGTGCCAGCAGCTTCAGAGGTCCCAGCGAGCAGTACTTC	CASSFRGPSEQYF	once	.	TRBV5-8	TRBJ2-7
TGTGCCAGCAGCTTAAGGGCAGGGGGATCACCCCTCCACTTT	CASSLRAGGSPLHF	.	TRBD1	TRBV7-3	TRBJ1-6
TGTGCCAGCACCGTCTTCTCCGGACAAAACACTGAAGCTTTCTTT	CASTVFSGQNTEAFF	.	.	TRBV7-8	TRBJ1-1